The clone carrying this T cell receptor beta chain was recorded once. The entry originates in a study of blood T cell repertoires in COVID-19. Overall study context: The United States, Italy and Spain were the sources of the acute and convalescent COVID-19 samples.

The assay was immunoSEQ multiplex PCR, and TCRdb's table has in-frame clones only and misses some. The table lists about 150,000 clones, around four fifths of them singletons. The receptor was derived from a woman aged 40-49 years who had recovered from COVID-19. The specimen was PBMCs or T cells enriched from blood (not recorded which).

This chain's CDR3 is CASSLGTGQGYEQYF. In nucleotides, the CDR3 is TGTGCCAGCAGCTTGGGGACGGGACAGGGTTACGAGCAGTACTTC. The chain carries TRBV7-6 and TRBJ2-7, with 9 bases aligning to TRBD1. V lost 3 bases to trimming and J lost 4 bases; unmatched junction nucleotides: 7. CDR1 and CDR2 (germline): SGHVS, FNYEAQ. This CDR3 comprises 15 residues. The variable domain in full, completed from reference TRBV7-6 and TRBJ2-7, reads GAGVSQSPRYKVTKRGQDVALRCDPISGHVSLYWYRQALGQGPEFLTYFNYEAQQDKSGLPNDRFSAERPEGSISTLTIQRTEQRDSAMYRCASSLGTGQGYEQYFGPGTRLTVT.